The entry that follows covers one TCR beta chain sequence. Its antigen is currently unknown. TCRdb keeps only in-frame clones here, not all; method: immunoSEQ multiplex PCR. The sample shows 50,000 to 65,000 clones, 86% of them seen only once. The entry originates in a study of T cells after posttransplantation cyclophosphamide. Overall study results and limits: Skin or GI-infiltrating T cells shared few TRB sequences with blood.

The germline gives CDR1 SGHDT, CDR2 YYEEEE. The CDR3 has 14 residues. V lost 5 bases and J 3 bases, leaving 14 bases between the germline ends. This rearrangement joins TRBV5-6 to TRBJ1-2, with a possible D match to TRBD1 (5 bases). The clonotype was recovered from a man aged 25 to 40 with a blood cancer, CMV-positive, and with a related stem cell donor. The specimen sequenced was PBMCs. Here the CDR3 DNA reads TGTGCCAGCAGTTCAGTCCAAGGGGACTATGGCTACACCTTC. This translates into CASSSVQGDYGYTF.